By sample share, the clone carrying this T cell receptor beta chain is medium-sized (0.01 to 0.1%). V dropped 4 bases and J dropped 4; count of bases not matched to a gene: 7. This CDR3 spans 16 amino acids. The germline V gene encodes CDR1 SGHVS and CDR2 FNYEAQ. These data originate in a study of blood T cell repertoires in COVID-19. Overall study context: The United States, Italy and Spain supplied acute and convalescent COVID-19 samples. In each case, the material was cDNA or gDNA derived from T cells, B-cell-depleted T cells, or PBMCs.

As handled by the study authors: Nucleated cell number was recorded as an estimate derived from reference gene primer amplification. Method: immunoSEQ multiplex PCR; TCRdb's copy keeps in-frame clones and lacks some. The V and J calls and clone size come from that table; D and trimming were worked out from the DNA. The sample has roughly 52,000 clones, more than 75% seen once. V usage is TRBV7-6 and J usage is TRBJ2-2; 9 nucleotides agree with TRBD2. The source of this sequence is a man in his forties or fifties with acute or convalescent COVID-19. Sample: peripheral blood. The CDR3 is CASSSGLAHFTGELFF. CDR3 DNA sequence: TGTGCCAGCAGCTCCGGACTAGCGCACTTCACCGGGGAGCTGTTTTTT.